Listed below are T cell receptor beta chains from one sample, sequenced in a study of T cells expressing NK-cell markers. Reprocessing the 5' RACE reads, TCRdb reports a single entry for every CDR3 protein and omits DNA. Its listing shows approximately 440,000 distinct CDR3 sequences. Sequenced sample: blood T cells: a sorted CD56 or NKG2C T cell subset, CD4+ or CD8+ T cells, or bulk PBMC T cells (not recorded which). The source of these receptors is a woman in her fifties or sixties in good health. Each CDR3 is given with its conserved first and last residue.

TRBV5-6	TRBJ2-1	CASSTLAGAQFDEQFF
TRBV5-1	TRBJ1-5	CASSLTGVGNQPQHF
TRBV11-2	TRBJ2-1	CASSSATGYNEQFF
TRBV5-6	TRBJ2-5	CASSFTGSSQYF
TRBV12-5	TRBJ2-1	CASGFPAGDNEQFF
TRBV29-1	TRBJ1-1	CSVDRTVSNTEAFF
TRBV14	TRBJ2-5	CASSRKGGFGETQYF
TRBV7-8	TRBJ2-2	CASSLRVGDTGELFF
TRBV7-8	TRBJ2-3	CASSPRSGSGAQSGTQYF
TRBV4-2	TRBJ2-2	CASSQVSAGRATGELFF
TRBV6-5	TRBJ2-1	CASRTGLAGGEQFF
TRBV5-1	TRBJ2-1	CASSLETLHNEQFF
TRBV12-3/TRBV12-4	TRBJ2-2	CASSLWGGELFF
TRBV7-6	TRBJ2-1	CASSSGLAGGTLRNEQFF
TRBV3-1	TRBJ2-1	CASSGREDGGNEQFF
TRBV6-5	TRBJ2-1	CASSRLIGSYNEQFF
TRBV18	TRBJ2-3	CASSPKGQGSSTQYF
TRBV7-6	TRBJ1-5	CASSPLTRGLYQPQHF
TRBV5-1	TRBJ1-1	CASSLEPGGTEAFF
TRBV7-8	TRBJ2-1	CASSPLYSIAEQFF
TRBV6-2/TRBV6-3	TRBJ1-1	CASSYGWGTEAFF
TRBV20-1	TRBJ2-1	CSARGQSPYNEQFF
TRBV2	TRBJ2-5	CASKRTGAETQYF
TRBV7-7	TRBJ2-5	CASSLGASGKQETQYF
TRBV20-1	TRBJ2-1	CSASASGIHNEQFF
TRBV18	TRBJ2-1	CASSLRQGALSYNEQFF
TRBV15	TRBJ2-3	CATSRGASGSTDTQYF
TRBV2	TRBJ2-7	CASSVTAAREQYF
TRBV11-2	TRBJ2-3	CASKLAGVLTDTQYF
TRBV20-1	TRBJ1-1	CSARKTGLEAFF
TRBV10-3	TRBJ2-1	CAIGLDRTNEQFF
TRBV29-1	TRBJ2-2	CSVSVQGGTGELFF
TRBV6-4	TRBJ1-2	CASSLTGDYGYTF
TRBV20-1	TRBJ1-2	CSAIPLGVDYGYTF
TRBV30	TRBJ2-7	CACDRRSSYEQYF